This T cell receptor beta chain is drawn from a study of T cells in Graves' hyperthyroidism and ophthalmopathy. Study-level points and caveats: Among thyroid clonotypes expanded above 0.001, most also appeared in blood. Median prediction lead before ophthalmopathy onset was 5.5 to 7 months with the model.

Those patients with uncontrolled infection, other autoimmune disease, pregnancy or lactation were excluded. A roughly 9.7 ml volume of fresh peripheral blood provided the PBMCs. Germline loops: CDR1 SGHRS, CDR2 YFSETQ. The CDR3 length is 15 residues. Unmatched junction bases numbered 3, after V lost 3 bases and J lost 8 bases. Template material for amplifying TCR beta CDR3 regions consisted of RNA transcripts. TCR CDR3 regions were first amplified by RT-PCR with HTBI primers. TCRdb processed the multiplex PCR reads anew with MiXCR; each CDR3 protein has one entry. The sample includes approximately 430,000 distinct CDR3 sequences, 14% to 15% of them seen just once. Of note for this clonotype: The antigen remains undetermined. A much larger clonotype is one base distant, so this may be a read error.

The sample taken for sequencing was blood. This sequence originates from a man in his late teens or twenties with Graves' ophthalmopathy. V and J are TRBV5-1 and TRBJ2-1; TRBD2 aligns across 15 bases. The CDR3 spells CASSWTSGGAHEQFF. In DNA, the CDR3 is TGCGCCAGCAGCTGGACTAGCGGGGGGGCCCATGAGCAGTTCTTC.